The 17 T cell receptor beta chains reported below all come from one sample, sequenced in a study of blood T cell repertoires in COVID-19. Libraries were prepared by immunoSEQ multiplex PCR; TCRdb keeps only in-frame clonotypes and omits some of them. This table holds 350,000 to 400,000 clones, roughly 90% found once. Material for sequencing was PBMCs or T cells enriched from blood (not recorded which). Source of these receptors: a woman aged 30 to 39 who had recovered from COVID-19.

This clone came up once. This chain links TRBV18 with TRBJ1-5; D gene uncertain. V shed 2 bases and J shed 2 bases, with 13 bases lying between them. The CDR3 runs 16 residues. CDR1 and CDR2 from the germline V gene are KGHSH and LQKENI. The CDR3 DNA reads TGTGCCAGCTCACCATTCGAGGGAAGGGGCAATCAGCCCCAGCATTTT. Amino acids: CASSPFEGRGNQPQHF.

This clone came up once. The chain is built from TRBV4-1 and TRBJ1-1; 7 nucleotides match TRBD1. The germline V gene has CDR1 MGHRA and CDR2 YSYEKL. Unmatched junction bases numbered 6, after V lost 3 bases and J lost 5 bases. CDR3 length: 14 residues. In nucleotides, the CDR3 is TGCGCCAGCAGCCATGACAGGGTAGGGACTGAAGCTTTCTTT. This translates into CASSHDRVGTEAFF.

This clone was observed once. The chain employs TRBV5-5 and TRBJ1-4, with TRBD1 matching 9 bases. Germline CDR1 SGHKS, CDR2 YYEKEE (reference sequence). This CDR3 region has 15 residues. V lost 4 bases and J lost 11; bases outside the gene matches: 12. Here the CDR3 reads CASSPPGQGMRKLFF. In DNA form, the CDR3 reads TGTGCCAGCAGCCCGCCGGGACAGGGTATGAGGAAACTGTTTTTT.

The rearrangement joins TRBV9 to TRBJ2-7; D unresolved. Deletions cut 1 base from V and 5 bases from J, with 16 bases between. Germline values: CDR1 SGDLS, CDR2 YYNGEE. The CDR3 sequence is 15 residues long. The CDR3 nucleotides are TGTGCCAGCAGCGTAATCCCAGGTTCAAAGCACGAGCAGTACTTC. Its translation: CASSVIPGSKHEQYF.

CDR3 nucleotides: TGTGCCAGCAGCCAAGCTTCATTAGCGGGGGGAAGCACAGATACGCAGTATTTT. It translates to CASSQASLAGGSTDTQYF. The chain has TRBV4-2 and TRBJ2-3; 10 positions match TRBD2. The CDR3 has 18 amino acids. In germline, CDR1 is LGHNA, CDR2 YNFKEQ. After removal of 1 base from V and 0 bases from J, the junction contained 7 bases not matched to a gene.

CDR3 in DNA: TGTGCCAGCAGTGAACGTAGCTTCGGGGAGACCCAGTACTTC. This sequence encodes CASSERSFGETQYF. The rearrangement uses TRBV6-1 and TRBJ2-5; D is undetermined. This CDR3 spans 14 amino acids. CDR1 is MNHNS and CDR2 is SASEGT in the germline V gene. With 2 bases removed from V and 5 bases from J, the gap between germline ends came to 12 bases.

The gene calls are TRBV2 and TRBJ1-4; TRBD1 might be the D (5 bases). Germline V gives CDR1 SNHLY, CDR2 FYNNEI. CDR3 length: 15 amino acids. V was shortened by 4 bases and J by 0 bases, with 9 bases between the two germline ends. The CDR3 DNA sequence: TGTGCCAGCAGTGGCGGGACTGCAACTAATGAAAAACTGTTTTTT. Translated: CASSGGTATNEKLFF.

The V and J genes are TRBV6-5 and TRBJ2-7; TRBD1 might be the D (6 bases). The germline gives CDR1 MNHEY, CDR2 SVGAGI. The CDR3 contains 14 residues. The germline V and J ends were trimmed by 8 bases and 0 bases, with 14 bases remaining between them. CDR3 sequence: CASARQANSYEQYF. In DNA form, the CDR3 reads TGTGCCAGCGCGAGACAGGCAAACTCCTACGAGCAGTACTTC.

J is TRBJ1-1 and V is TRBV7-3; D is possibly TRBD1 (6 bases). The CDR3 sequence is 18 residues long. Germline CDR1 is SGHTA and CDR2 is FQGTGA. Deletions cut 2 bases from V and 1 base from J, with 20 bases between. CDR3 protein: CASSLPERRDTPNTEAFF. The CDR3 coding sequence is TGTGCCAGCAGCTTACCCGAACGTAGGGACACTCCGAACACTGAAGCTTTCTTT.

This sequence joins TRBV2 and TRBJ1-2, with TRBD1 matching over 7 bases. This CDR3 spans 15 amino acids. Germline CDR1 is SNHLY and CDR2 is FYNNEI. With 7 bases clipped from V and 6 bases from J, the junction kept 14 bases outside the gene matches. CDR3 amino acids: CASTLGQAPTNGYTF. The CDR3 DNA reads as TGTGCCAGCACCCTAGGACAGGCCCCTACAAATGGCTACACCTTC.

The J gene is TRBJ2-1, the V gene TRBV6-5; 8 bases map to TRBD1. CDR3 length: 11 amino acids. Germline V gene data show CDR1 as MNHEY and CDR2 as SVGAGI. With 2 bases clipped from V and 15 bases from J, the junction kept 3 bases outside the gene matches. CDR3 amino acids: CASSYGQGLFF. DNA for the CDR3: TGTGCCAGCAGTTACGGACAGGGTTTGTTCTTC.

This clone is a singleton in its sample. The chain has TRBV5-4 and TRBJ2-2; 10 positions match TRBD1. CDR3 length equals 17 residues. V trimming: 1 base; J trimming: 5 bases; junction bases outside the gene matches: 8. In germline, CDR1 is SGHNT, CDR2 YYREEE (reference sequence). The CDR3 loop is CASSLQTGGPGTGELFF. The CDR3 nucleotides are TGTGCCAGCAGCTTGCAGACAGGGGGCCCGGGAACCGGGGAGCTGTTTTTT. The complete variable domain, with remaining parts taken from reference TRBV5-4 and TRBJ2-2, reads ETGVTQSPTHLIKTRGQQVTLRCSSQSGHNTVSWYQQALGQGPQFIFQYYREEENGRGNFPPRFSGLQFPNYSSELNVNALELDDSALYLCASSLQTGGPGTGELFFGEGSRLTVL.

The genes are TRBV7-2 and TRBJ1-4; D is unclear. This CDR3 region has 14 residues. Looked up from germline, CDR1 is SGHTA and CDR2 is FQGNSA. Trimming shortened V by 3 bases and J by 4 bases, and 9 bases separated the two germline ends. Written as DNA, the CDR3 is TGTGCCAGCAGCTTCGGTCGAGTTAATGAAAAACTGTTTTTT. Translating it yields CASSFGRVNEKLFF.

The chain links TRBV11-2 to TRBJ2-1; 9 bases align to TRBD2. CDR3 length equals 16 residues. J gave up 6 bases and V 2 bases, and 8 bases lay outside the gene matches. The germline V gene has CDR1 SGHAT and CDR2 FQNNGV. CDR3 bases: TGTGCCAGCAGCTTATGGGCGGGGGGGCCCATCAATGAGCAGTTCTTC. This sequence encodes CASSLWAGGPINEQFF.

The CDR3 nucleotides read TGTGCCACCAATCAAGCAGGGTTAGCCTCGAATGAGCAGTTCTTC. This codes for CATNQAGLASNEQFF. The chain carries TRBV24-1 and TRBJ2-1; D is perhaps TRBD1 (5 bases). This CDR3 has 15 residues. Germline assignment: CDR1 KGHDR and CDR2 SFDVKD. V shed 8 bases and J shed 7 bases, with 20 bases lying between them.

On this clone: This specimen includes other DNA sequences encoding the same CDR3. The chain employs TRBV5-1 and TRBJ1-1; D perhaps matches TRBD1 (6 bases). The length of the CDR3 is 14 residues. Germline CDR1 SGHRS, CDR2 YFSETQ. V lost 4 bases to trimming and J lost 0 bases, with 10 bases between them. The CDR3 DNA follows: TGCGCCAGCAGCCAGACAGGCATGAACACTGAAGCTTTCTTT. It codes for CASSQTGMNTEAFF.

This chain connects TRBV28 to TRBJ2-1; 9 bases fit TRBD1. The CDR3 is 14 residues long. Trimming removed 7 bases from V and 6 bases from J; junction bases left unmatched: 7. Germline lookup yields CDR1 MDHEN and CDR2 SYDVKM. The CDR3 DNA sequence: TGTGCCAGCAACCCGGGACAGGGATCCAATGAGCAGTTCTTC. The encoded protein is CASNPGQGSNEQFF.